The T cell receptor (beta chain) described here comes from a study of blood T cell repertoires in COVID-19. The method was immunoSEQ multiplex PCR; TCRdb's version includes in-frame clones alone and lacks a portion of them. This repertoire shows approximately 100,000 clones, about nine tenths found once; its top ten account for more than 0.85%. The sequencing sample was made of peripheral blood. This receptor was identified in a man aged 60-69 years with acute or convalescent COVID-19.

The DNA for the CDR3 is TGCGCCAGCAGCTTGGAACCGGGACAGGGCTACGAGCAGTACTTC. Its protein product is CASSLEPGQGYEQYF. This rearrangement joins TRBV5-1 to TRBJ2-7, with TRBD1 matching over 9 bases. The V and J ends lost 0 bases and 3 bases, in that order; junction bases with no gene match: 4. Germline CDR1 is SGHRS and CDR2 is YFSETQ. The CDR3 is 15 amino acids.